These 14 T cell receptor beta chains were all obtained from the same sample, sequenced in a study of T cell responses to AZD1222 COVID-19 vaccine. TCRdb's table, derived via immunoSEQ multiplex PCR, lists solely in-frame clones and lacks some. This table holds 210,000 or so clones, roughly 94% found once. The starting material was peripheral blood, obtained 28 days after the second dose of the MenACWY control vaccine. These receptors all come from an adult who received the MenACWY meningococcal vaccine as a control.

As to this clone: The same CDR3 is also encoded by other DNA sequences in this sample. The chain uses TRBV6-2 or TRBV6-3 and TRBJ1-5; 9 positions agree with TRBD1. Germline V gene lookup returns CDR1 MNHEY and CDR2 SVGEGT. CDR3 length: 14 amino acids. V was clipped by 2 bases and J by 4 bases; unmatched bases: 0. The CDR3, as DNA: TGTGCCAGCAGTTACGGGACAGGGAATCAGCCCCAGCATTTT. Translating gives CASSYGTGNQPQHF.

This clone was recorded a few times. The J gene is TRBJ2-7, the V gene TRBV29-1; 9 positions agree with TRBD1. The V and J ends lost 3 bases and 1 base, in that order; junction bases with no gene match: 4. Germline V gene lookup returns CDR1 SQVTM and CDR2 ANQGSEA. The CDR3 contains 14 residues. DNA of the CDR3: TGCAGCGTTGAGCCTGGACAGGGGTCCTACGAGCAGTACTTC. This gives the protein CSVEPGQGSYEQYF.

This chain connects TRBV28 to TRBJ1-1, with no clear D. V was pared by 10 bases and J by 4 bases, with 13 bases between. Germline V CDR1 and CDR2: MDHEN, SYDVKM. The CDR3 contains 12 residues. The CDR3 DNA is TGTGCCACCGTCCCCCGAGGCACTGAAGCTTTCTTT. It codes for CATVPRGTEAFF.

The J gene is TRBJ2-5, the V gene TRBV5-4; 14 positions match TRBD2. V gave up 2 bases and J gave up 4 bases; unmatched junction bases: 7. The CDR3 consists of 17 residues. Germline V gives CDR1 SGHNT, CDR2 YYREEE (reference sequence). DNA of the CDR3: TGTGCCAGCAGCTTCGGGACTAGCGGGAGAGGAGGAGAGACCCAGTACTTC. This encodes CASSFGTSGRGGETQYF.

Comment on this clone: Other DNA sequences of this sample code for an identical CDR3. The V call is TRBV12-3 or TRBV12-4, the J call TRBJ2-1; the D is unclear. V was shortened by 5 bases and J by 6 bases, with 8 bases between the two germline ends. The CDR3 covers 12 residues. The CDR3 nucleotides read TGTGCCAGCAGTCTCTTAGGCAATGAGCAGTTCTTC. This gives the protein CASSLLGNEQFF.

The CDR3 loop is CASSPHPSGAGAFF. CDR3 coding DNA: TGTGCCAGCAGTCCGCACCCCTCCGGGGCGGGTGCTTTCTTT. V usage is TRBV27 and J usage is TRBJ1-1; D is possibly TRBD1 (5 bases). CDR3 size: 14 residues. CDR1 is MNHEY and CDR2 is SMNVEV in the germline V gene (reference sequence). V was shortened by 5 bases and J by 11 bases, with 21 bases between the two germline ends.

The chain is built from TRBV4-1 and TRBJ2-1, with 7 bases fitting TRBD1. The CDR3 sequence is 19 residues long. Germline assignment: CDR1 MGHRA and CDR2 YSYEKL. Losses at the gene ends were 4 bases for V and 7 bases for J; bases not matched to a gene: 22. DNA of the CDR3: TGCGCCAGCAGCCCCCTTTTTTTTCTATTGAGACAGGGAAGAAATGAGCAGTTCTTC. Its translation: CASSPLFFLLRQGRNEQFF.

This chain connects TRBV7-8 to TRBJ1-5; D is unresolved. The CDR3 consists of 13 residues. Between the trimmed V and J ends, which lost 1 base and 5 bases, there was a span of 6 bases. The germline V gene has CDR1 SGHVS and CDR2 FQNEAQ. CDR3 bases: TGTGCCAGCAGCTTAGTCTCAGATCAGCCCCAGCATTTT. This gives the protein CASSLVSDQPQHF.

V is TRBV29-1 and J is TRBJ1-2; maybe TRBD1 (6 bases). Trimming pared 2 bases from V and 2 bases from J, leaving 12 bases between. CDR1 is SQVTM and CDR2 is ANQGSEA in the germline V gene. The CDR3 runs 14 residues. The chain's CDR3 is CSVERGRGNYGYTF. The DNA of the CDR3 is TGCAGCGTTGAACGCGGCAGGGGAAACTATGGCTACACCTTC.

The J gene is TRBJ2-7, the V gene TRBV6-5; D unresolved. This CDR3 region has 13 residues. Trimming took off 5 bases at V and 2 bases at J, with 10 bases between the two ends. Germline V gene sequence: CDR1 MNHEY, CDR2 SVGAGI. DNA of the CDR3: TGTGCCAGCAGTCTAACAAGTGCCTACGAGCAGTACTTC. It specifies CASSLTSAYEQYF.

The V and J genes are TRBV7-9 and TRBJ1-4, with D unresolved. V was shortened by 6 bases and J by 0 bases, with 5 bases between the two germline ends. The CDR3 spans 13 residues. The V gene's germline CDR1 is SEHNR and CDR2 FQNEAQ (reference sequence). The CDR3 DNA reads TGTGCCAGCAGGATGGCAACTAATGAAAAACTGTTTTTT. It encodes CASRMATNEKLFF.

The V call is TRBV4-1, the J call TRBJ2-7, with D possibly being TRBD2 (5 bases). The CDR3 is made up of 14 amino acids. Trimming left V 4 bases short and J 3 bases short, with 13 bases between. Germline CDR1 MGHRA, CDR2 YSYEKL. Here the CDR3 DNA reads TGCGCCAGCAGCCCATCGGACGGGATCTACGAGCAGTACTTC. Protein sequence: CASSPSDGIYEQYF.

The genes are TRBV7-2 and TRBJ1-6; possibly TRBD1 for D (5 bases). V lost 5 bases to trimming and J lost 4 bases, with 18 bases between them. This CDR3 spans 17 amino acids. Germline-derived CDR1 and CDR2 are SGHTA and FQGNSA. The CDR3 is CASSPGPSGVYNSPLHF. Here the CDR3 DNA reads TGTGCCAGCAGCCCGGGACCCTCGGGCGTATATAATTCACCCCTCCACTTT.

This sequence joins TRBV19 and TRBJ2-6, with a tentative D call TRBD1 (6 bases). CDR3 length: 16 amino acids. Trimming shortened V by 4 bases and J by 0 bases, and 10 bases separated the two germline ends. In germline, CDR1 is LNHDA, CDR2 SQIVND (reference sequence). The CDR3 DNA reads as TGTGCCAGTAGTACCCCGACAGGCTCTGGGGCCAACGTCCTGACTTTC. This encodes CASSTPTGSGANVLTF.